This entry lists 22 T cell receptor beta chains sequenced from one sample in a study of blood T cell repertoires in COVID-19. Sequencing used immunoSEQ multiplex PCR; TCRdb keeps in-frame clones, though not all of them. The data contain about 250,000 clones, 70% to 90% of them singletons. Sequencing was carried out using peripheral blood. These receptor sequences come from a woman aged 55 to 70 with active or convalescent COVID-19.

The gene calls are TRBV7-6 and TRBJ2-7; 11 nucleotides align to TRBD2. The ends lost 5 bases at V and 2 bases at J; junction bases unmatched: 5. There are 15 residues in the CDR3. From germline, CDR1 is SGHVS and CDR2 FNYEAQ. The CDR3 reads CASSRVAGGAYEQYF. CDR3 bases: TGTGCCAGCAGCCGAGTAGCGGGAGGGGCCTACGAGCAGTACTTC.

V usage is TRBV5-1 and J usage is TRBJ1-1, with D hard to call. Germline V gene lookup returns CDR1 SGHRS and CDR2 YFSETQ. This CDR3 contains 14 residues. V dropped 2 bases and J dropped 0 bases, with 8 bases sitting between them. In DNA, the CDR3 is TGCGCCAGCAGCTTTGCGGATATGAACACTGAAGCTTTCTTT. It yields the protein CASSFADMNTEAFF. The full variable domain, with the rest looked up from reference TRBV5-1 and TRBJ1-1, is KAGVTQTPRYLIKTRGQQVTLSCSPISGHRSVSWYQQTPGQGLQFLFEYFSETQRNKGNFPGRFSGRQFSNSRSEMNVSTLELGDSALYLCASSFADMNTEAFFGQGTRLTVV.

This clone has a single count. The V gene is TRBV18, the J gene TRBJ2-3; 11 nucleotides agree with TRBD2. The CDR3 extends over 18 amino acids. V shed 3 bases, J shed 2 bases, and the junction held 10 bases outside the gene matches. The V gene's germline CDR1 is KGHSH and CDR2 LQKENI. The CDR3 region is CASSPVSSGGTYTDTQYF. CDR3 DNA: TGTGCCAGCTCACCCGTGTCTAGCGGGGGGACCTACACAGATACGCAGTATTTT.

The V call is TRBV7-8, the J call TRBJ2-2; TRBD2 matches at 11 bases. V lost 5 bases and J lost 6; bases outside the gene matches: 5. The germline gives CDR1 SGHVS, CDR2 FQNEAQ. This CDR3 region has 15 residues. The CDR3 bases are TGTGCCAGCAGCAGGGGACTAGCGGACTCCGGGGAGCTGTTTTTT. It specifies CASSRGLADSGELFF. Full variable domain (rest looked up from reference TRBV7-8 and TRBJ2-2): GAGVSQSPRYKVAKRGQDVALRCDPISGHVSLFWYQQALGQGPEFLTYFQNEAQLDKSGLPSDRFFAERPEGSVSTLKIQRTQQEDSAVYLCASSRGLADSGELFFGEGSRLTVL.

The V gene is TRBV7-3, the J gene TRBJ2-3; 12 bases are a match to TRBD2. Trimming removed 5 bases from V and 7 bases from J; junction bases left unmatched: 7. The germline gives CDR1 SGHTA, CDR2 FQGTGA. The CDR3 consists of 15 residues. The CDR3 nucleotides are TGTGCCAGCAGCGCGGGACTAGCGGGTGAAAATACGCAGTATTTT. Translating it yields CASSAGLAGENTQYF.

This rearrangement joins TRBV4-1 to TRBJ1-1; D unclear. The CDR3 consists of 15 residues. The germline gives CDR1 MGHRA, CDR2 YSYEKL. V lost 2 bases, J lost 3 bases, and 13 bases lay in between. This CDR3 reads CASSQSPWEDTEAFF. CDR3 nucleotides: TGCGCCAGCAGCCAATCCCCTTGGGAGGACACTGAAGCTTTCTTT.

This clone occurred a few times. The chain carries TRBV5-4 and TRBJ2-1; D is unclear. Germline CDR1 and CDR2: SGHNT and YYREEE (reference sequence). The CDR3 consists of 12 residues. The germline V and J ends were trimmed by 0 bases and 8 bases, with 6 bases remaining between them. The chain's CDR3 is CASSLGLYEQFF. In nucleotides, the CDR3 is TGTGCCAGCAGCTTGGGACTCTATGAGCAGTTCTTC.

The chain combines TRBV4-1 with TRBJ1-2, with 8 bases lining up with TRBD1. The CDR3 has 18 residues. Per the germline V gene, CDR1 is MGHRA and CDR2 is YSYEKL. Trimming cost V 2 bases and J 3 bases; bases outside gene matches: 14. The CDR3 DNA is TGCGCCAGCAGCCAAAAAGGTGGGACAGGCCCTGGCCACTATGGCTACACCTTC. Translation gives CASSQKGGTGPGHYGYTF.

The chain is built from TRBV7-6 and TRBJ2-1; D possibly corresponds to TRBD2 (6 bases). V lost 5 bases and J 4 bases, leaving 18 bases between the germline ends. CDR3 length: 16 residues. CDR1 is SGHVS, CDR2 FNYEAQ, per germline. The CDR3 protein is CASSPRGAGGYNEQFF. CDR3 DNA: TGTGCCAGCAGCCCCCGGGGAGCGGGTGGATACAATGAGCAGTTCTTC.

The chain combines TRBV5-4 with TRBJ1-1; perhaps TRBD1 as D (5 bases). V lost 0 bases to trimming and J lost 6 bases, with 9 bases between them. Germline V gene data show CDR1 as SGHNT and CDR2 as YYREEE (reference sequence). The CDR3 sequence is 13 residues long. For the CDR3, the DNA is TGTGCCAGCAGCTTGGCGGGGGGGGCTGAAGCTTTCTTT. Its translation is CASSLAGGAEAFF.

This clone occurred once. One end of the junction fails to match germline, which may point to a read error. V is TRBV6-6 and J is TRBJ1-6, with 8 positions matching TRBD1. The CDR3 length is 14 residues. The V gene's germline CDR1 is MNHNY and CDR2 SVGAGI (reference sequence). This CDR3 is CASNYRDRNSPLHF. As DNA, the CDR3 is TGTGCCAGCAATTACCGGGACAGGAATTCACCCCTCCACTTT.

This chain joins TRBV4-2 and TRBJ2-7, with TRBD2 as a possible D gene (7 bases). Germline CDR1 reads LGHNA; CDR2 reads YNFKEQ. V shed 0 bases and J shed 4 bases, with 16 bases lying between them. The CDR3 extends over 16 amino acids. In nucleotides, the CDR3 is TGTGCCAGCAGCCAAGAGGGGGGGGCAACTGGGTACGAGCAGTACTTC. It codes for CASSQEGGATGYEQYF.

The rearrangement joins TRBV13 to TRBJ2-1; maybe TRBD2 (6 bases). CDR1 is PRHDT and CDR2 is FYEKMQ in the germline V gene (reference sequence). Trimming cost V 8 bases and J 3 bases, with 11 bases left between them. The CDR3 has 13 amino acids. CDR3 sequence: CASSGLNYNEQFF. In DNA, the CDR3 is TGTGCCAGCTCGGGACTTAACTACAATGAGCAGTTCTTC.

V is TRBV5-6 and J is TRBJ1-3; 9 bases are shared with TRBD1. V lost 4 bases and J lost 8; bases outside the gene matches: 4. This CDR3 region has 13 residues. The V gene's germline CDR1 is SGHDT and CDR2 YYEEEE. CDR3 bases: TGTGCCAGCAGCAAGGACAGGGGAGACACCATATATTTT. Amino acid sequence: CASSKDRGDTIYF.

The CDR3 sequence is CASSLVSTGTGELFF. For the CDR3, the DNA is TGTGCCAGCAGCTTAGTATCGACAGGGACCGGGGAGCTGTTTTTT. The chain links TRBV7-9 to TRBJ2-2, with 7 bases identical to TRBD1. The length of the CDR3 is 15 residues. J lost 5 bases, V lost 1 base, and 4 bases had no gene match. Germline V gene sequence: CDR1 SEHNR, CDR2 FQNEAQ (reference sequence).

The rearrangement joins TRBV6-5 to TRBJ1-2, with 12 nucleotides matching TRBD1. The CDR3 loop spans 15 amino acids. V lost 7 bases and J lost 4; bases outside the gene matches: 7. Germline assignment: CDR1 MNHEY and CDR2 SVGAGI. The CDR3 sequence is CASTQGQGASYGYTF. The CDR3 nucleotides are TGTGCCAGCACCCAGGGACAGGGGGCGAGCTATGGCTACACCTTC.

Of note for this clone: The same CDR3 is also encoded by other DNA sequences in this sample. The chain recombines TRBV19 with TRBJ1-1; no clear D gene. The CDR3 has 13 residues. The germline gives CDR1 LNHDA, CDR2 SQIVND (reference sequence). Deletions cut 2 bases from V and 1 base from J, with 5 bases between. The CDR3: CASSISRNTEAFF. For the CDR3, the DNA is TGTGCCAGTAGTATATCTCGGAACACTGAAGCTTTCTTT.

The chain recombines TRBV7-3 with TRBJ2-1; unclear D gene. The germline gives CDR1 SGHTA, CDR2 FQGTGA. V was trimmed by 4 bases and J by 0 bases, leaving 10 bases between them. The CDR3 covers 15 residues. CDR3 sequence: CASSSLPSSYNEQFF. For the CDR3, the DNA is TGTGCCAGCAGCTCGTTACCTAGCTCCTACAATGAGCAGTTCTTC. Using reference TRBV7-3 and TRBJ2-1 for the parts outside the CDR3, the full variable domain is GAGVSQTPSNKVTEKGKYVELRCDPISGHTALYWYRQSLGQGPEFLIYFQGTGAADDSGLPNDRFFAVRPEGSVSTLKIQRTERGDSAVYLCASSSLPSSYNEQFFGPGTRLTVL.

The chain couples TRBV5-6 to TRBJ1-2; 7 bases agree with TRBD1. The CDR3 has 14 residues. With V trimmed by 1 base and J by 4 bases, 4 bases remained unmatched. Germline CDR1 and CDR2: SGHDT and YYEEEE. CDR3 in DNA: TGTGCCAGCAGCTTGAACAGGGGTATCTATGGCTACACCTTC. The encoded protein is CASSLNRGIYGYTF.

The chain employs TRBV6-5 and TRBJ1-1; D perhaps matches TRBD1 (6 bases). Germline CDR1 and CDR2: MNHEY and SVGAGI. The CDR3 extends over 15 amino acids. Trimming cost V 0 bases and J 3 bases, with 11 bases left between them. CDR3: CASSYSGGAYTEAFF. CDR3 in DNA: TGTGCCAGCAGTTACTCGGGGGGGGCCTACACTGAAGCTTTCTTT.

The V and J genes are TRBV27 and TRBJ2-7, with TRBD2 identical over 9 bases. With V trimmed by 5 bases and J by 7 bases, 15 bases remained unmatched. The CDR3 has 16 residues. Germline V gives CDR1 MNHEY, CDR2 SMNVEV (reference sequence). The CDR3 nucleotides are TGTGCCAGCAGTACACGGACTAGCGTCCCTCGGAGAGAGCAGTACTTC. This encodes CASSTRTSVPRREQYF.

The gene calls are TRBV20-1 and TRBJ2-3; 8 bases are shared with TRBD1. The CDR3 totals 11 residues. Germline V gene lookup returns CDR1 DFQATT and CDR2 SNEGSKA (reference sequence). V lost 5 bases, J lost 9 bases, and 4 bases stayed unmatched. CDR3 in DNA: TGCAGTGCTGACGACAGGGGAACGCAGTATTTT. It yields the protein CSADDRGTQYF.